The source of this T cell receptor beta chain is a study of vaccination effects on CD4 cells after COVID-19. Sequencing was performed with immunoSEQ multiplex PCR; in TCRdb, only in-frame clones are kept and a portion is missing. The sample lists approximately 74,000 clones; under 85% were seen once. Antigen-specific CD4+ T cells were expanded (with viral peptide pools) by the ViraFEST assay ahead of sequencing. Once cultured for roughly 10 days, the cells underwent separation to obtain CD4+ T cells. The healthy vaccine recipients, who had no prior SARS-CoV-2 infection, showed negative nucleocapsid antibodies. With roughly 9.1 ug/ml peptides and roughly 9.4 IU/ml IL-2, roughly 2.1 million PBMC per well were cultured. Half the medium was replaced with IL-2 medium on days 3 and 7. Study-level points and caveats: Clones induced by infection and by vaccine showed marked clonal contraction late after vaccination.

Trimming left V 5 bases short and J 9 bases short, with 18 bases between. The CDR3 extends over 14 amino acids. The germline gives CDR1 MNHEY, CDR2 SMNVEV (reference sequence). This clone has just one count. What it binds is not known. The sequenced sample was CD4+ T cells from PBMCs cultured with HCoV-NL63 spike peptides, obtained before COVID-19 vaccination. This chain joins TRBV27 and TRBJ2-3; tentatively, D is TRBD1 (5 bases). This receptor was taken from a human donor who received a COVID-19 vaccine. For the CDR3, the DNA is TGTGCCAGCAGTCCTTATATGGGGCCCGGGACGCAGTATTTT. Translation: CASSPYMGPGTQYF.